The T cell receptor beta chain described here comes from a study of blood T cell repertoires in COVID-19. Across the study: Sources were T cells, B-cell-depleted T cells, or PBMCs; the material itself was cDNA or gDNA.

The V gene lost 3 bases and the J gene lost 0 bases, with 9 bases spanning the gap. CDR1 is SGHVS and CDR2 is FNYEAQ in the germline V gene. The CDR3 is made up of 14 amino acids. TCRdb keeps only in-frame clones here, not all; method: immunoSEQ multiplex PCR. This sample has about 230,000 clones, with roughly 84% found just once. The clonotype comes from a man aged 50 to 60 with active or convalescent COVID-19. The sample comprised peripheral blood. V usage is TRBV7-6 and J usage is TRBJ2-7; D perhaps matches TRBD1 (5 bases). The CDR3 nucleotides read TGTGCCAGCAGCTTCCAACAGGACTCCTACGAGCAGTACTTC. Translating it yields CASSFQQDSYEQYF.